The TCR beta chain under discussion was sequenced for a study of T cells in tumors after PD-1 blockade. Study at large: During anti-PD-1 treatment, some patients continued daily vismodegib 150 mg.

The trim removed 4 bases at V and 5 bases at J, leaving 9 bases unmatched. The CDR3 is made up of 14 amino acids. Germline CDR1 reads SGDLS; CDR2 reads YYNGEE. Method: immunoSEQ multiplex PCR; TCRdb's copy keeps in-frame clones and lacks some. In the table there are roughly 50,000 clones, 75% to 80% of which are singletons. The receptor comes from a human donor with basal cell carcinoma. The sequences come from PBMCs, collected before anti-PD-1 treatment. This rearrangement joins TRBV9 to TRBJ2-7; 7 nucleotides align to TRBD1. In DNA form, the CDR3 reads TGTGCCAGCAGCCCAGAGACAGGGAAGCACGAGCAGTACTTC. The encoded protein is CASSPETGKHEQYF.